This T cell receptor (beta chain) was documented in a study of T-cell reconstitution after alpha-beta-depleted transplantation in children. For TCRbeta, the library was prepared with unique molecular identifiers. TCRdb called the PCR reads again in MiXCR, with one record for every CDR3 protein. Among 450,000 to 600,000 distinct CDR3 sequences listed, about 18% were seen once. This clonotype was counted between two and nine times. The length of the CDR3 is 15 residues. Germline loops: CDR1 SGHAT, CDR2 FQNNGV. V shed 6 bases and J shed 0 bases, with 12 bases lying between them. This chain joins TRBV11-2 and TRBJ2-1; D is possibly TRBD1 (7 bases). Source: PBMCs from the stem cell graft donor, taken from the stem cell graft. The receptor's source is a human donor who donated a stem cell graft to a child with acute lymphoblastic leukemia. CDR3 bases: TGTGCCAGCAGGCGGGGACAGAGCTCCTACAATGAGCAGTTCTTC. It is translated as CASRRGQSSYNEQFF.